The 21 T cell receptor beta chains reported below all come from one sample, sequenced in a study of cytomegalovirus exposure and HLA in healthy donors. This PCR relied on a set of 60 Vbeta primers and 13 Jbeta primers. Generated by immunoSEQ multiplex PCR, the TCRdb table keeps only in-frame clones and is missing some. The sample holds some 79,000 clones, 55% to 65% seen once. The sequencing input was PBMCs. The receptors shown here come from a woman aged 40 to 55 in good health and CMV-seropositive.

This clone was counted only a few times. This chain connects TRBV27 to TRBJ1-5, with TRBD1 as a possible D gene (6 bases). V was pared by 4 bases and J by 5 bases, with 15 bases between. This CDR3 has 15 amino acids. Per germline, CDR1 MNHEY and CDR2 SMNVEV (reference sequence). Here the CDR3 reads CASSSGQHTDQPQHF. The DNA for the CDR3 is TGTGCCAGCAGTTCCGGACAGCATACAGATCAGCCCCAGCATTTT.

DNA for the CDR3: TGCGCCAGCAGTCAATCAGGGGTGGGGTACAATGAGCAGTTCTTC. Translation: CASSQSGVGYNEQFF. This sequence joins TRBV23-1 and TRBJ2-1; D might be TRBD1 (5 bases). TRBV23-1 is classed as an ORF, of uncertain function. The CDR3 has 15 amino acids. The V end was cut by 0 bases, the J end by 4 bases, with 10 bases between.

This clone was observed a few times. This chain uses TRBV28 with TRBJ1-1; 7 bases map to TRBD1. CDR1 is MDHEN, CDR2 SYDVKM, per germline. J gave up 4 bases and V 6 bases, and 11 bases lay outside the gene matches. This CDR3 comprises 15 residues. The DNA for the CDR3 is TGTGCCAGCAGCCGCCACCGACAGGGAGGCACTGAAGCTTTCTTT. Its translation: CASSRHRQGGTEAFF.

This chain connects TRBV28 to TRBJ2-4, with 8 bases fitting TRBD1. Losses at the gene ends were 10 bases for V and 8 bases for J; bases not matched to a gene: 10. The CDR3 length is 13 residues. The germline V gene has CDR1 MDHEN and CDR2 SYDVKM. The CDR3 DNA reads TGTGCCATCAAGGACAGGGCGAAACACATTCAGTACTTC. It specifies CAIKDRAKHIQYF.

This clone was seen a handful of times. Its ends do not fully match the called genes, so a read error is possible. This sequence joins TRBV6-1 and TRBJ1-1; D is possibly TRBD1 (5 bases). In germline, CDR1 is MNHNS, CDR2 SASEGT. CDR3 length: 14 amino acids. In nucleotides, the CDR3 is TGTGCCAGCAGGGAAGAGGGGATGAACACTGAAGCTTTCTTT. As protein: CASREEGMNTEAFF.

The rearrangement joins TRBV4-3 to TRBJ1-4; perhaps TRBD1 as D (5 bases). V dropped 3 bases and J dropped 8 bases, with 16 bases sitting between them. The CDR3 runs 15 residues. Germline values: CDR1 LGHNA, CDR2 YSLEER. CDR3 loop: CASSQSTGVVEKLFF. For the CDR3, the DNA is TGCGCCAGCAGCCAGTCCACAGGAGTCGTAGAAAAACTGTTTTTT.

This clone was observed a single time. This sequence joins TRBV5-1 and TRBJ2-3; D possibly corresponds to TRBD2 (6 bases). Trimming took off 2 bases at V and 0 bases at J, with 10 bases between the two ends. The length of the CDR3 is 15 residues. Germline V gene data show CDR1 as SGHRS and CDR2 as YFSETQ. The CDR3 DNA is TGCGCCAGCAGCTTTGGGAGGCCGAGCACAGATACGCAGTATTTT. Translated: CASSFGRPSTDTQYF.

V usage is TRBV11-2 and J usage is TRBJ2-5; 7 bases line up with TRBD2. Unmatched junction bases numbered 3, after V lost 0 bases and J lost 5 bases. Germline assignment: CDR1 SGHAT and CDR2 FQNNGV. The CDR3 has 14 amino acids. CDR3 in amino acids: CASSLDLGGETQYF. CDR3 bases: TGTGCCAGCAGCTTAGATTTGGGGGGGGAGACCCAGTACTTC.

The rearrangement uses TRBV9 and TRBJ2-1, with a tentative D call TRBD2 (5 bases). The CDR3 is 14 residues long. Germline V lookup: CDR1 SGDLS, CDR2 YYNGEE. Trimming cost V 3 bases and J 15 bases, with 22 bases left between them. CDR3 sequence (DNA): TGTGCCAGCAGCGAATCGACTTCTAGCTCGATGGGGTTCTTC. Translated: CASSESTSSSMGFF.

This clone appeared once. The chain links TRBV27 to TRBJ2-7; D is unclear. Germline CDR1 reads MNHEY; CDR2 reads SMNVEV (reference sequence). This CDR3 comprises 13 residues. Trimming took off 4 bases at V and 0 bases at J, with 7 bases between the two ends. Here the CDR3 reads CASSWSSSYEQYF. Here the CDR3 DNA reads TGTGCCAGCAGTTGGAGTTCCTCCTACGAGCAGTACTTC.

CDR3 in DNA: TGTGCCACCTCCGGGACTATGAGTAAGGAGACCCAGTACTTC. Protein sequence: CATSGTMSKETQYF. This rearrangement joins TRBV28 to TRBJ2-5; TRBD2 aligns across 7 bases. This CDR3 contains 14 residues. The J segment lost 5 bases and the V segment lost 10 bases, leaving 13 bases of the junction unmatched. CDR1 MDHEN and CDR2 SYDVKM come from the germline V gene.

V is TRBV30 and J is TRBJ2-1; possible D gene TRBD2, 6 bases. The CDR3 spans 19 residues. Between the trimmed V and J ends, which lost 4 bases and 0 bases, there was a span of 25 bases. The germline CDR1 and CDR2 sequences are GTSNPN and SVGIG (reference sequence). The DNA for the CDR3 is TGTGCCTGGACGGGGGAAATTTCCGGGACTGTTAGCTCCTACAATGAGCAGTTCTTC. This translates into CAWTGEISGTVSSYNEQFF.

Turning to this clone: A junction boundary mismatches the germline segment, possibly from a read error. J is TRBJ2-1 and V is TRBV27; 9 nucleotides line up with TRBD2. Per germline, CDR1 MNHEY and CDR2 SMNVEV (reference sequence). This CDR3 contains 15 residues. CDR3 nucleotides: TGTGCCAGCAGTTTATTAGCGGGAGTGGGTAATGGGCAGTTCTTC. Protein: CASSLLAGVGNGQFF.

CDR3 residues: CASSQDPGGSYNEQFF. The CDR3 DNA sequence: TGCGCCAGCAGCCAAGATCCAGGGGGCTCCTACAATGAGCAGTTCTTC. This rearrangement joins TRBV4-1 to TRBJ2-1; TRBD1 agrees at 7 bases. J gave up 0 bases and V 0 bases, and 2 bases lay outside the gene matches. This CDR3 is 16 amino acids long. Germline values: CDR1 MGHRA, CDR2 YSYEKL.

The chain carries TRBV11-3 and TRBJ2-1; D perhaps matches TRBD2 (5 bases). Per germline, CDR1 SGHNT and CDR2 YENEEA. Trimming took off 5 bases at V and 3 bases at J, with 17 bases between the two ends. CDR3 size: 16 residues. Written as DNA, the CDR3 is TGTGCCAGCAGCGCCCGAGATGGGGAGCACTACAATGAGCAGTTCTTC. It encodes CASSARDGEHYNEQFF.

The CDR3 spells CASSYDRVNTEAFF. The CDR3 DNA reads TGTGCCAGCAGCTACGACAGGGTGAACACTGAAGCTTTCTTT. This sequence joins TRBV7-2 and TRBJ1-1; 7 positions match TRBD1. CDR1 is SGHTA, CDR2 FQGNSA, per germline. The CDR3 sequence is 14 residues long. With 4 bases clipped from V and 0 bases from J, the junction kept 2 bases outside the gene matches.

This clone was observed a handful of times. The chain joins TRBV4-1 to TRBJ2-1; D not resolved. The CDR3 has 18 amino acids. From germline, CDR1 is MGHRA and CDR2 YSYEKL. Trimming pared 2 bases from V and 7 bases from J, leaving 24 bases between. This CDR3 is CASSQTVALARKPNEQFF. In DNA, the CDR3 is TGCGCCAGCAGCCAAACCGTGGCATTGGCCCGAAAACCGAATGAGCAGTTCTTC.

The rearrangement joins TRBV11-2 to TRBJ1-4, with TRBD1 as a possible D gene (5 bases). Germline values: CDR1 SGHAT, CDR2 FQNNGV. The CDR3 spans 14 residues. The ends were cut back, 4 bases at V and 6 bases at J, with 12 bases in the middle. The CDR3: CASSSGQYDEKLFF. The DNA for the CDR3 is TGTGCCAGCAGCTCAGGGCAGTATGATGAAAAACTGTTTTTT. Variable domain in full (rest from reference TRBV11-2 and TRBJ1-4): EAGVAQSPRYKIIEKRQSVAFWCNPISGHATLYWYQQILGQGPKLLIQFQNNGVVDDSQLPKDRFSAERLKGVDSTLKIQPAKLEDSAVYLCASSSGQYDEKLFFGSGTQLSVL.

The V gene is TRBV27, the J gene TRBJ2-1; 8 nucleotides agree with TRBD2. The CDR3 runs to 17 residues. V lost 2 bases to trimming and J lost 4 bases; unmatched junction nucleotides: 10. Germline V CDR1 and CDR2: MNHEY, SMNVEV (reference sequence). Here the CDR3 DNA reads TGTGCCAGCAGTTTAGGGGATTGGCGGGAGGCTTACAATGAGCAGTTCTTC. Translated, it gives CASSLGDWREAYNEQFF.

This clone has more than one count but fewer than ten. The gene calls are TRBV10-3 and TRBJ2-3; 7 bases are a match to TRBD1. J was trimmed by 1 base and V by 6 bases; bases with no gene match: 4. The CDR3 sequence is 14 residues long. Germline CDR1 and CDR2: ENHRY and SYGVKD. The CDR3 nucleotides are TGTGCCATCAGATTAACAGGGGGCACAGATACGCAGTATTTT. It encodes CAIRLTGGTDTQYF.

This clone was detected a few times. The V and J genes are TRBV9 and TRBJ1-1; a possible D gene is TRBD1 (5 bases). CDR3 size: 15 residues. Trimming took 3 bases from V and 1 from J, leaving 13 bases between them. Looked up from germline, CDR1 is SGDLS and CDR2 is YYNGEE. CDR3 sequence: CASSASGYGNTEAFF. CDR3 nucleotide sequence: TGTGCCAGCAGCGCCTCAGGGTACGGGAACACTGAAGCTTTCTTT.